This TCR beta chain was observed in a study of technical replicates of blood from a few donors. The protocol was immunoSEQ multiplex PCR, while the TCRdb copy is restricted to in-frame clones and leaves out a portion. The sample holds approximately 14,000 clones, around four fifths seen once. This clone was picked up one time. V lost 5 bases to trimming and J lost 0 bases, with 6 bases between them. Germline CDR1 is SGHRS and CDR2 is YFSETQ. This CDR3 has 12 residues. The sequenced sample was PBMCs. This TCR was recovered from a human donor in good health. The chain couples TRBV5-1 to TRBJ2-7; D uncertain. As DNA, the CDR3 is TGCGCCAGCAGGTTCCACTCCTACGAGCAGTACTTC. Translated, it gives CASRFHSYEQYF.